This section outlines one T cell receptor (beta chain) sequence together with its context. Its antigen specificity is not known. Base qualities are not at hand, and no much larger clone is one base apart. The goal of deep resolution MiSeq sequencing was a depth between 1 in 1 million and 1 in 200,000 T cells, and coverage averaged 10x per clonotype. The immunoSEQ hsTCRB Kit was used to generate the TCR beta libraries. Under the source paper's analysis protocol: The data were analyzed with ImmunoSEQ Analyzer and ImmunoSEQ Data Assistant, and V, D and J gene assignments followed IMGT definitions. Clonality was computed as one minus normalized Shannon entropy of productive rearrangement frequencies, ranging from 0 to 1. Public clonotype analysis was restricted to overrepresented clonotypes comprising at least 0.05% of each patient's repertoire. Roughly 12 age-matched healthy donor repertoires from immuneACCESS were used as controls for clonality. The table was pulled from immuneACCESS by TCRdb, which kept in-frame rearrangements only. Such tables lose some clones; where checked, under half of the loss comes from unresolved V genes, and the rest has no known cause. Clone size and V and J calls were adopted from that table, with D and trimming inferred from the DNA. For this sample there are around 97,000 clones; almost 80% appear just once. The ten biggest clones cover around 30% of the sample.

This sample is part of a study of cytotoxic CD8 clonotypes in ibrutinib-treated CLL (dated by TCRdb to the early 2020s). At the level of the whole study: The cohort had about a dozen relapsed/refractory and about 15 treatment-naive patients; under 18 were IGHV unmutated. Responses were partial in 25 or so patients and complete in 2; after median approximately 69 months follow-up, some 14 stayed in remission and about twelve progressed. Samples at response were collected after a median of about 13 months of treatment, with a range of about 6 to 36 months. On average, each sample had approximately 280,000 productive templates and around 100,000 productive rearrangements. Of the 90 or so participants in the trial, 25 to 30 had longitudinal samples available. Cryopreserved peripheral blood mononuclear cells were collected at three points: before therapy, at response, and at either sustained remission or disease progression. All remission and progressive disease samples were collected while patients were still receiving ibrutinib.

Reading from cysteine to phenylalanine, the CDR3 counts 15 amino acids. The CDR3 DNA has 45 bases and is translated from base 1. According to the germline V gene (reference sequence), CDR1 reads SEHNR and CDR2 reads FQNEAQ. Trimming costs V 6 bases and J 0 bases, and their ends lie 14 bases apart. Summary of the overall study and its limitations: An increase in clonality was observed at ibrutinib response, with clonality remaining stable during sustained remission and falling back toward baseline at progression. Sampling times were not matched between sustained-remission and progressing patients, and lymph node repertoires were not studied. At baseline, clonality was higher than in age-matched healthy donors and showed a strong correlation with circulating CD8+ T-cell counts. Public clonotypes were rare and either contracted or stayed stable during treatment, and the rise in clonality at ibrutinib response reflected the expansion of private clonotypes.

What the time point label conveys for this sample: 12 months on ibrutinib. Roughly 1.9 micrograms of genomic DNA were extracted from cryopreserved PBMCs for TCR beta library preparation. Longitudinal blood samples from CLL patients receiving ibrutinib monotherapy were subjected to high-throughput TCR beta sequencing. The patients took part in an open-label, single-center phase 2 trial of ibrutinib monotherapy. The sample in question was PBMCs, obtained after 12 months of ibrutinib treatment. The rearranged chain carries TRBV7-9 and TRBJ1-1, with a weak D call of TRBD1 (6 bases match). This clonotype was sampled from a human donor with chronic lymphocytic leukemia. The DNA sequence is given as TGTGCCAGCAGTGGCCGGACAGCCATGAACACTGAAGCTTTCTTT. This codes for CASSGRTAMNTEAFF.